This T cell receptor beta chain is drawn from a study of OX40 agonist ivuxolimab in advanced cancers. Notes on the research overall: Ivuxolimab was a fully human IgG2 agonistic monoclonal antibody targeting the costimulatory receptor OX40 (CD134). Prior anti-PD-1, anti-PD-L1 or anti-CTLA-4 therapy was permitted, and approximately 39% of dose-escalation patients had received checkpoint inhibitors. Intravenous ivuxolimab was administered to patients every 2 weeks at six dose levels: 0.01, 0.1, 0.3, 1.5, 3 and 10 mg/kg. Of the roughly 51 patients in dose escalation, about 20 had hepatocellular carcinoma, some 15 had melanoma, 9 had renal cell carcinoma and 9 had head and neck cancer. The paper describes the monotherapy dose-escalation part (N = 52 patients) of the phase I trial of ivuxolimab. In the dose-escalation cohort, more than 75% of patients were male, and the mean age was roughly 60 years, with a range of 23 to 79. The purpose of peripheral TCRbeta sequencing was to test whether ivuxolimab changed TCR sequence diversity and led to clonal T-cell expansion. Partial responses occurred in three dose-escalation patients, of whom one had hepatocellular carcinoma and two had cutaneous melanoma. The full study reports these points: At doses of 0.1 to 3.0 mg/kg, clonal expansion of both CD4+ and CD8+ blood T cells was observed from baseline to week 6. Low levels of normalized T-cell clonal expansion were also seen in some patients who did not respond. Partial responders in the 0.1-3.0 mg/kg groups had among the lowest normalized peripheral clonal expansion, especially among CD8+ T cells. On average, CD8+ T cells showed more expanded clones than CD4+ T cells after ivuxolimab. Which antigens the clonally expanded peripheral T cells were specific for was not determined.

The trial excluded patients who had a history of autoimmune disease or were on systemic immunosuppression. Peripheral blood for TCR sequencing was collected from all dose cohorts at baseline, on cycle 4 day 1, and on cycle 7 day 1. The samples were drawn from a first-in-human, open-label, multicenter phase I dose-escalation trial of ivuxolimab. Adults with locally advanced or metastatic melanoma, renal cell, hepatocellular, or head and neck squamous cell carcinoma were enrolled in the trial. CD4+ and CD8+ T cells were sorted separately from peripheral blood before TCR sequencing. V has 6 bases trimmed and J has 1 base trimmed; junction bases matching no gene number 1. The germline V gene (reference sequence) gives CDR1 as LNHDA and CDR2 as SQIVND. The CDR3 spans 13 residues, from the cysteine through the phenylalanine. CDR3 DNA only is kept here, 39 bases in frame from base 1. Genomic DNA was isolated from the sorted cells so that the TCRbeta CDR3 region could be sequenced. TCRbeta CDR3 regions were sequenced using the immunoSEQ Assay. TCRdb mirrors the immuneACCESS table, restricted to in-frame sequences. Some clones are absent from its copies; in checked studies, under half trace to an unresolved V gene, and the reason for the others is unknown. The sample includes roughly 28,000 clones, with approximately 84% observed a single time. Over 12% of the sample is held by the ten biggest clonotypes.

Points on this clone: There is no known antigen for this receptor. No per-base quality is available; no much larger clone lies one base away.

The chain couples TRBV19 to TRBJ1-1; 8 junctional bases match TRBD1. The TCR comes from an adult with an advanced solid tumor such as melanoma, head and neck, liver or kidney cancer. The specimen was CD4+ or CD8+ T cells sorted from blood, collected in a trial of the OX40 agonist ivuxolimab. CDR3 loop: CASRTGGNTEAFF. In nucleotides, the sequence is TGTGCCAGTAGAACAGGGGGGAACACTGAAGCTTTCTTT.